This T cell receptor beta chain is from a study of HIV-infected patients and healthy controls. Study-wide findings and caveats: Study cohorts differed slightly in age and sex, but this did not explain diversity differences.

By share, this clonotype counts as medium-sized. Its cognate antigen is unknown. Alpha and beta constant-region primers primed reverse transcription of about 470 ng RNA. Alpha and beta chain libraries were made separately by chain-specific third strand synthesis with multiplexing indices. One primer pair amplified all rearrangements per chain; each cDNA got molecular barcodes. TCRdb processed the 5' RACE reads anew with MiXCR; each CDR3 protein has one entry. The table has around 9,000 distinct CDR3 sequences, under 6% seen once. Whole blood was used without fractionation, so all unsorted peripheral T cells were included. The CDR3 is 14 amino acids. V was clipped by 4 bases and J by 1 base, with 9 bases between them. Germline-derived CDR1 and CDR2 are SNHLY and FYNNEI.

This clonotype originated in an adult in good health. Sequencing used blood. The chain is built from TRBV2 and TRBJ2-3; D is ambiguous. DNA for the CDR3: TGTGCCAGCAGTGCCCCATACGGCACAGATACGCAGTATTTT. It specifies CASSAPYGTDTQYF.